This T cell receptor beta chain was recorded in a study of CD8 T cells in ankylosing spondylitis. TCRdb itself ran the 5' RACE reads through MiXCR, one entry per CDR3 protein. The table shows 150,000 to 200,000 distinct CDR3 sequences, with 10% to 15% occurring only once. Many counts were recorded for this clonotype. J was trimmed by 7 bases and V by 7 bases; bases with no gene match: 10. Germline V gene sequence: CDR1 MNHEY, CDR2 SMNVEV (reference sequence). This CDR3 region has 15 residues. The source of this sequence is a female donor with ankylosing spondylitis or in good health (not recorded which). The sequenced material came from blood, either unsorted or a sorted T cell fraction (not recorded which). The chain employs TRBV27 and TRBJ2-1; 10 bases map to TRBD1. The CDR3 nucleotides are TGTGCCAGCAACACCCGGGACAGGGGAGTGAATGAGCAGTTCTTC. This translates into CASNTRDRGVNEQFF.